The text below deals with one T cell receptor (beta chain). Antigen specificity is unknown. Sequenced by immunoSEQ multiplex PCR; TCRdb stores in-frame clones only, minus some. The sample holds 60,000 or so clones; about 80% are singletons and the top ten take 3% to 4%. Germline CDR1 is MDHEN and CDR2 is SYDVKM. The CDR3 sequence is 15 residues long. The V gene end was trimmed by 6 bases and the J gene end by 5 bases; junction bases not matched to a gene: 5. These data originate in a study of radiotherapy plus CTLA-4 blockade in lung cancer. Study-wide results and limits: In blood, tumor-derived TCR clones expanded after radiotherapy plus ipilimumab. Reported findings show early blood T cell clone dynamics, with interferon-beta, best predicted response.

Material: peripheral blood, obtained from a patient treated with radiotherapy plus ipilimumab. The receptor's source is a human donor with non-small cell lung cancer who had a partial response to radiotherapy plus ipilimumab. This chain joins TRBV28 and TRBJ1-6; 9 bases are a match to TRBD1. The CDR3 loop reads CASSHRDRDNSPLHF. The CDR3 DNA sequence: TGTGCCAGCAGCCACCGGGACAGGGATAATTCACCCCTCCACTTT.